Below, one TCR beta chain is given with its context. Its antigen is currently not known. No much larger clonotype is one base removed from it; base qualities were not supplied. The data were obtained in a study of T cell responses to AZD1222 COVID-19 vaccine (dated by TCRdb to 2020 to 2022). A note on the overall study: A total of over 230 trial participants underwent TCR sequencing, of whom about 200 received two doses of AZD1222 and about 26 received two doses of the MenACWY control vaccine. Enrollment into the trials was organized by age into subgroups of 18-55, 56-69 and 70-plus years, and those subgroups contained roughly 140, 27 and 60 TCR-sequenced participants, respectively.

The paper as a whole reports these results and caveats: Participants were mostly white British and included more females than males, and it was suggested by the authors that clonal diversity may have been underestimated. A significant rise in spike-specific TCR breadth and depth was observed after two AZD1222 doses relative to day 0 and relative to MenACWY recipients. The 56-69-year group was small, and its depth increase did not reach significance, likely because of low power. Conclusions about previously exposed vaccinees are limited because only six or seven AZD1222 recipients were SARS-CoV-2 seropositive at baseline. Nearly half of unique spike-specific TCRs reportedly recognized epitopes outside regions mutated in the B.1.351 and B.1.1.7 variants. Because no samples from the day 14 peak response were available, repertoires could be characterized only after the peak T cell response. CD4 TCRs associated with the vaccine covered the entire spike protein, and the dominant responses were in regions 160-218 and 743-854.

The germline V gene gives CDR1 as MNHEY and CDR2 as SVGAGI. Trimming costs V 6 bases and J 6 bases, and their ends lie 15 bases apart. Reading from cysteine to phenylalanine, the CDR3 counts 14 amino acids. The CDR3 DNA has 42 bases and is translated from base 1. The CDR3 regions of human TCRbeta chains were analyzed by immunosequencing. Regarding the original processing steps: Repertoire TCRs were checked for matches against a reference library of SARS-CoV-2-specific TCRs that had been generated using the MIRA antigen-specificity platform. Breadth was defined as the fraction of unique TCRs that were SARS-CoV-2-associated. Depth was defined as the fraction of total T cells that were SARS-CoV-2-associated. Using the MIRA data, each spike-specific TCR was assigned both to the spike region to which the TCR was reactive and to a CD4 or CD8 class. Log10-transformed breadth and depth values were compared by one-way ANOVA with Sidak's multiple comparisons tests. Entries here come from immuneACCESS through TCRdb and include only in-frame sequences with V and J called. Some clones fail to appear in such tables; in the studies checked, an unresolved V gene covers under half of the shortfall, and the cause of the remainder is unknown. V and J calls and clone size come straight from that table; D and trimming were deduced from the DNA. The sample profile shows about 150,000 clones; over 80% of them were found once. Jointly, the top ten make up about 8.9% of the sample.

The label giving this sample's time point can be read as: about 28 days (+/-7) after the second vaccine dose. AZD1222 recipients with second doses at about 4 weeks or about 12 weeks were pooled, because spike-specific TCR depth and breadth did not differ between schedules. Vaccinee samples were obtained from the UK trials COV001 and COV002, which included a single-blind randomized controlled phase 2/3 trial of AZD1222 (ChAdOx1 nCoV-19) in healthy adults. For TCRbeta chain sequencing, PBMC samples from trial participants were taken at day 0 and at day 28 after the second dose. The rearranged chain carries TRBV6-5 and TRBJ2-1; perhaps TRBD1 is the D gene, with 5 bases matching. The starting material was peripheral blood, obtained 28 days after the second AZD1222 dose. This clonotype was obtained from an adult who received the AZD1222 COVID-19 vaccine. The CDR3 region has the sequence CASRVLGARNEQFF. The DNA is TGTGCCAGCAGGGTTCTAGGGGCTCGCAATGAGCAGTTCTTC.